A few counts support the clone carrying this TCR beta chain. In the study's own analysis: Estimates of nucleated cell counts were drawn from the amplification of reference gene primers. The repertoire was sequenced with immunoSEQ multiplex PCR; TCRdb's copy has only in-frame clones and lacks some. V and J calls and clone size are those listed in that table; D and trimming were worked out from the DNA. Of 150,000 to 200,000 clones in the sample, about 86% are singletons; the top ten hold 8% to 10%. CDR3 length: 16 amino acids. The V segment lost 5 bases and the J segment 2 bases; nucleotides outside the gene matches: 4. Germline assignment: CDR1 MNHEY and CDR2 SMNVEV (reference sequence). The sample originates from a study of blood T cell repertoires in COVID-19. Across the whole study: Donors in the United States, Italy and Spain gave samples during acute or convalescent COVID-19. PBMCs, B-cell-depleted T cells, or T cells were the source of the cDNA or gDNA that made up the material.

This receptor was taken from a man aged 55 to 70 with acute or convalescent COVID-19. The sample consisted of peripheral blood. The chain carries TRBV27 and TRBJ2-1; 12 bases line up with TRBD2. The CDR3 DNA is TGTGCCAGCAGTACCACTAGCGGGAGGACCTACAATGAGCAGTTCTTC. It encodes CASSTTSGRTYNEQFF.